One and the same sample provided the 30 T cell receptor beta chains below, sequenced in a study of T-cell reconstitution after alpha-beta-depleted transplantation in children. Unique molecular identifiers were incorporated into the prepared TCRbeta library. TCRdb used MiXCR to reprocess the PCR reads, holding one entry per CDR3 protein. The sample shows 4,000 to 5,000 distinct CDR3 sequences, roughly a fifth of them seen only once. The sequences come from PBMCs, mostly from graft donor cells, collected 180 days after TCRalphabeta/CD19-depleted stem cell transplant. These receptor sequences come from a male patient aged 2-10 years who had a stem cell transplant for acute lymphoblastic leukemia, so the T cells may come from the graft donor.

Ten or more counts support this clonotype. The genes are TRBV24-1 and TRBJ1-2; a weak D match, TRBD1 (6 bases). CDR1 is KGHDR and CDR2 is SFDVKD in the germline V gene. This CDR3 has 14 amino acids. V dropped 3 bases and J dropped 4 bases, with 11 bases sitting between them. The CDR3 region is CATSDPTGIYGYTF. CDR3 DNA sequence: TGTGCCACCAGTGATCCGACAGGAATCTATGGCTACACCTTC.

This clonotype is categorized as medium-sized. This rearrangement joins TRBV7-9 to TRBJ1-2; the D is unclear. Germline assignment: CDR1 SEHNR and CDR2 FQNEAQ (reference sequence). This CDR3 is 13 amino acids long. V dropped 1 base and J dropped 0 bases, with 3 bases sitting between them. The CDR3 loop reads CASSLGPNYGYTF. The CDR3 DNA sequence: TGTGCCAGCAGCTTAGGCCCTAACTATGGCTACACCTTC.

Many counts were recorded for this clonotype. The rearrangement uses TRBV4-1 and TRBJ1-6; maybe TRBD1 (5 bases). CDR1 is MGHRA, CDR2 YSYEKL, per germline. The CDR3 consists of 18 residues. V lost 4 bases to trimming and J lost 0 bases, with 16 bases between them. CDR3 region: CASSRIRQSSSYNSPLHF. The CDR3 DNA sequence: TGCGCCAGCAGCCGAATTAGACAGTCGAGCTCCTATAATTCACCCCTCCACTTT.

The table lists this clonotype with many counts. In DNA, the CDR3 is TGTGCCAGCAGCTTCGATTACGAGCAGTACTTC. Amino acid sequence: CASSFDYEQYF. V gene TRBV7-9 combines with J gene TRBJ2-7; no clear D. Trimming removed 3 bases at V and 4 bases at J, with 4 bases between. This CDR3 region has 11 residues. Germline V gene lookup returns CDR1 SEHNR and CDR2 FQNEAQ (reference sequence).

This clonotype appeared many times. This sequence joins TRBV2 and TRBJ2-1, with a possible D match to TRBD1 (6 bases). The CDR3 is 14 amino acids. V was clipped by 6 bases and J by 4 bases, with 13 bases between them. Germline CDR1 and CDR2: SNHLY and FYNNEI. CDR3 DNA sequence: TGTGCCAGCAGATGGACAGAAATGTACAATGAGCAGTTCTTC. Translation: CASRWTEMYNEQFF.

This clonotype was counted at least ten times. The rearrangement links TRBV5-6 to TRBJ2-1; D perhaps matches TRBD2 (5 bases). Germline loops: CDR1 SGHDT, CDR2 YYEEEE. V gave up 4 bases and J gave up 1 base, with 9 bases separating them. The length of the CDR3 is 14 residues. The CDR3 is CASSLRRSYNEQFF. The CDR3 nucleotides read TGTGCCAGCAGCCTCCGGAGGTCCTACAATGAGCAGTTCTTC.

This clonotype was observed at least ten times. The chain recombines TRBV5-1 with TRBJ1-6; no clear D. Trimming stripped 3 bases from V and 10 bases from J, with 23 bases between. Germline CDR1 reads SGHRS; CDR2 reads YFSETQ. There are 17 residues in the CDR3. The CDR3 reads CASSSGQPYPFRSPLHF. The CDR3 DNA sequence: TGCGCCAGCAGCTCGGGCCAGCCTTACCCCTTCAGGTCACCCCTCCACTTT.

The chain carries TRBV7-9 and TRBJ2-5; TRBD1 might be the D (5 bases). V was pared by 0 bases and J by 4 bases, with 12 bases between. CDR3 length: 15 amino acids. CDR1 and CDR2 from the germline V gene are SEHNR and FQNEAQ (reference sequence). The chain's CDR3 is CASSLAWQGGETQYF. In nucleotides, the CDR3 is TGTGCCAGCAGCTTAGCATGGCAGGGCGGAGAGACCCAGTACTTC.

By sample share, this clonotype is medium-sized. The chain is built from TRBV29-1 and TRBJ2-7; TRBD2 might be the D (7 bases). Germline-derived CDR1 and CDR2 are SQVTM and ANQGSEA. V was trimmed by 4 bases and J by 2 bases, leaving 18 bases between them. This CDR3 contains 15 residues. The CDR3 region has the DNA TGCAGCGTTGCGGGGGCGGAGGGGACTACCTACGAGCAGTACTTC. Encoded protein: CSVAGAEGTTYEQYF.

This clonotype occurred many times. This rearrangement joins TRBV9 to TRBJ2-3; D is unresolved. Germline lookup yields CDR1 SGDLS and CDR2 YYNGEE. The CDR3 contains 17 residues. V shed 4 bases and J shed 0 bases, with 18 bases lying between them. The CDR3 DNA sequence: TGTGCCAGCAGCCCCCGGGTAAGCAGAGCTAGCACAGATACGCAGTATTTT. Its translation: CASSPRVSRASTDTQYF.

A few counts support this clonotype. The chain couples TRBV30 to TRBJ2-3; no clear D gene. The CDR3 is 11 residues long. V lost 2 bases to trimming and J lost 8 bases, with 8 bases between them. In germline, CDR1 is GTSNPN, CDR2 SVGIG (reference sequence). The CDR3 DNA reads TGTGCCTGGAGTACCCCGGCTACGCAGTATTTT. Translated, it gives CAWSTPATQYF.

This clonotype is medium-sized by share. This chain joins TRBV7-9 and TRBJ1-2; D remains unclear. The V gene's germline CDR1 is SEHNR and CDR2 FQNEAQ (reference sequence). The CDR3 length is 13 residues. Trimming shortened V by 1 base and J by 8 bases, and 11 bases separated the two germline ends. In DNA form, the CDR3 reads TGTGCCAGCAGCTTAGAGGCCCTCAAGGGCTACACCTTC. Protein: CASSLEALKGYTF.

This clonotype was seen a handful of times. The chain is built from TRBV5-1 and TRBJ1-4, with TRBD1 identical over 8 bases. V lost 3 bases, J lost 8 bases, and 15 bases stayed unmatched. Germline V lookup: CDR1 SGHRS, CDR2 YFSETQ. This CDR3 region has 17 residues. The CDR3 is CASSSGTGAAVREKLFF. DNA of the CDR3: TGCGCCAGCAGCTCCGGGACAGGCGCCGCGGTTCGGGAAAAACTGTTTTTT.

This clonotype is categorized as medium-sized. The chain uses TRBV5-1 and TRBJ2-1; D is perhaps TRBD1 or TRBD2 (5 bases each). The V gene's germline CDR1 is SGHRS and CDR2 YFSETQ. V lost 3 bases to trimming and J lost 2 bases, with 12 bases between them. This CDR3 spans 15 amino acids. CDR3 sequence (DNA): TGCGCCAGCAGCTGGGGACGGGCAACCTACAATGAGCAGTTCTTC. Protein product: CASSWGRATYNEQFF.

There are many counts of this clonotype. This chain uses TRBV6-1 with TRBJ1-4; D not resolved. The CDR3 consists of 11 residues. Germline lookup yields CDR1 MNHNS and CDR2 SASEGT. V lost 6 bases and J 8 bases, leaving 7 bases between the germline ends. CDR3 amino acids: CASRVGEKLFF. The DNA of the CDR3 is TGTGCCAGCAGGGTTGGGGAAAAACTGTTTTTT.

With regard to this clonotype: Germline is not matched at one junction end, which may reflect a read error. The V call is TRBV11-3, the J call TRBJ2-7; D gene ambiguous. CDR1 and CDR2 (germline): SGHNT, YENEEA. This CDR3 region has 12 residues. The CDR3 DNA follows: TGTGTCAGCAGCTTTAGCTCCTACGAGCAGTACTTC. Its protein is CVSSFSSYEQYF.

This chain links TRBV2 with TRBJ1-1; D uncertain. The CDR3 covers 16 residues. Trimming stripped 2 bases from V and 0 bases from J, with 13 bases between. CDR1 and CDR2 (germline): SNHLY, FYNNEI. In DNA form, the CDR3 reads TGTGCCAGCAGTGAAAATAGTTGGGCGGTGAACACTGAAGCTTTCTTT. It is translated as CASSENSWAVNTEAFF. Complete variable domain (other parts from reference TRBV2 and TRBJ1-1): EPEVTQTPSHQVTQMGQEVILRCVPISNHLYFYWYRQILGQKVEFLVSFYNNEISEKSEIFDDQFSVERPDGSNFTLKIRSTKLEDSAMYFCASSENSWAVNTEAFFGQGTRLTVV.

Many counts were recorded for this clonotype. This chain connects TRBV7-9 to TRBJ1-1; D perhaps matches TRBD1 (5 bases). CDR1 and CDR2 from the germline V gene are SEHNR and FQNEAQ (reference sequence). CDR3 length: 14 amino acids. V lost 5 bases, J lost 3 bases, and 13 bases lay in between. CDR3 region: CASSARGGDTEAFF. CDR3 DNA sequence: TGTGCCAGCAGCGCACGGGGGGGGGACACTGAAGCTTTCTTT.

This clonotype was observed many times. This rearrangement joins TRBV11-2 to TRBJ2-7, with a tentative D call TRBD2 (5 bases). The CDR3 loop spans 14 amino acids. The germline V gene encodes CDR1 SGHAT and CDR2 FQNNGV. Trimming took off 0 bases at V and 3 bases at J, with 9 bases between the two ends. CDR3 DNA: TGTGCCAGCAGCTTAGATAAGGAGGTCTACGAGCAGTACTTC. This translates into CASSLDKEVYEQYF.

This clonotype was seen repeatedly, ten times or more. The DNA of the CDR3 is TGCAGTGCTCCCGTGGGGGACAGGGTGAACTATGGCTACACCTTC. This gives the protein CSAPVGDRVNYGYTF. This chain joins TRBV20-1 and TRBJ1-2; TRBD1 matches 9 bases. The CDR3 spans 15 residues. Unmatched junction bases numbered 9, after V lost 5 bases and J lost 2 bases. Germline V lookup: CDR1 DFQATT, CDR2 SNEGSKA (reference sequence).

A few counts support this clonotype. The chain recombines TRBV7-9 with TRBJ1-6; no clear D. Germline lookup yields CDR1 SEHNR and CDR2 FQNEAQ (reference sequence). The CDR3 has 13 amino acids. Trimming removed 3 bases at V and 9 bases at J, with 9 bases between. CDR3 DNA: TGTGCCAGCAGCTTGTACCTTGGTTCACCCCTCCACTTT. This translates into CASSLYLGSPLHF.

This clonotype is categorized as medium-sized. The gene calls are TRBV24-1 and TRBJ2-5, with 10 bases that match TRBD1. Germline CDR1 is KGHDR and CDR2 is SFDVKD. J gave up 4 bases and V 6 bases, and 7 bases lay outside the gene matches. CDR3 size: 15 residues. The CDR3 DNA follows: TGTGCCACCAGTTATCCGACAGGGGGCGTAGAGACCCAGTACTTC. It translates to CATSYPTGGVETQYF.

This clonotype appeared many times. The chain carries TRBV24-1 and TRBJ2-1; 9 bases are shared with TRBD2. The V segment lost 3 bases and the J segment 8 bases; nucleotides outside the gene matches: 13. Germline V gene lookup returns CDR1 KGHDR and CDR2 SFDVKD. The CDR3 totals 17 residues. This CDR3 is CATSDENMAGGPYEQFF. CDR3 bases: TGTGCCACCAGTGATGAGAACATGGCGGGAGGGCCCTATGAGCAGTTCTTC.

The J gene is TRBJ1-2, the V gene TRBV6-5; 11 nucleotides line up with TRBD1. The CDR3 has 14 amino acids. Germline lookup yields CDR1 MNHEY and CDR2 SVGAGI. The junction had 3 bases not matched to a gene; V was cut back by 2 bases and J by 7 bases. CDR3 DNA: TGTGCCAGCAGTTACGTTGGACAGGGGGCTGGCTACACCTTC. Protein: CASSYVGQGAGYTF.

This clonotype is medium-sized within its sample. V usage is TRBV4-2 and J usage is TRBJ2-7; no clear D gene. Looked up from germline, CDR1 is LGHNA and CDR2 is YNFKEQ. The CDR3 has 11 residues. V shed 0 bases and J shed 5 bases, with 2 bases lying between them. Written as DNA, the CDR3 is TGTGCCAGCAGCCAAGAGGACGAGCAGTACTTC. Translated: CASSQEDEQYF.

The table lists this clonotype with many counts. This chain links TRBV7-9 with TRBJ2-1, with D hard to call. This CDR3 has 11 residues. Trimming stripped 1 base from V and 8 bases from J, with 3 bases between. Germline V gives CDR1 SEHNR, CDR2 FQNEAQ (reference sequence). The CDR3 is CASSLVDEQFF. For the CDR3, the DNA is TGTGCCAGCAGCTTAGTTGATGAGCAGTTCTTC. Looking up the rest from reference TRBV7-9 and TRBJ2-1 gives the full variable domain: DTGVSQNPRHKITKRGQNVTFRCDPISEHNRLYWYRQTLGQGPEFLTYFQNEAQLEKSRLLSDRFSAERPKGSFSTLEIQRTEQGDSAMYLCASSLVDEQFFGPGTRLTVL.

This clonotype was recorded many times. This rearrangement joins TRBV6-5 to TRBJ2-1, with 12 bases that match TRBD2. In germline, CDR1 is MNHEY, CDR2 SVGAGI. V lost 7 bases and J lost 8; bases outside the gene matches: 9. This CDR3 is 15 amino acids long. This CDR3 is CASTRASGRAHEQFF. The CDR3 DNA sequence: TGTGCCAGCACTCGAGCTAGCGGGAGGGCCCATGAGCAGTTCTTC.

By share, this clonotype ranks as medium-sized. J is TRBJ2-2 and V is TRBV28; 7 positions match TRBD1. The germline gives CDR1 MDHEN, CDR2 SYDVKM. The ends lost 8 bases at V and 2 bases at J; junction bases unmatched: 5. CDR3 length equals 14 residues. The CDR3 spells CASHRGPNTGELFF. The CDR3 DNA is TGTGCCAGCCACAGGGGTCCCAACACCGGGGAGCTGTTTTTT.

The rearrangement uses TRBV19 and TRBJ2-7; D possibly corresponds to TRBD1 (6 bases). Germline V gene lookup returns CDR1 LNHDA and CDR2 SQIVND (reference sequence). The CDR3 contains 13 residues. Trimming shortened V by 5 bases and J by 3 bases, and 11 bases separated the two germline ends. DNA of the CDR3: TGTGCCAGTAGTGGGGACACGGTCTACGAGCAGTACTTC. Its translation: CASSGDTVYEQYF. Full variable domain (remainder filled in from reference TRBV19 and TRBJ2-7): DGGITQSPKYLFRKEGQNVTLSCEQNLNHDAMYWYRQDPGQGLRLIYYSQIVNDFQKGDIAEGYSVSREKKESFPLTVTSAQKNPTAFYLCASSGDTVYEQYFGPGTRLTVT.

This clonotype is medium-sized by share. This chain uses TRBV10-2 with TRBJ2-2; 8 positions agree with TRBD1. CDR1 is WSHSY and CDR2 is SAAADI in the germline V gene. The CDR3 is 15 amino acids. Unmatched junction bases numbered 6, after V lost 6 bases and J lost 3 bases. The CDR3: CASREDRADTGELFF. CDR3 nucleotide sequence: TGCGCCAGCAGGGAGGACAGGGCAGACACCGGGGAGCTGTTTTTT.